This TCR beta chain was documented in a study of T-cell memory formation after mild COVID-19. TCRdb independently ran MiXCR on the 5' RACE reads; one entry per CDR3 protein. The table lists about 560,000 distinct CDR3 sequences, roughly 18% of them singletons. Points on this clonotype: Its antigen remains unidentified.

Study outcomes and limitations: Researchers found some responding clones in pre-infection memory, a sign that cross-reactive memory joined. Contracting CD4+ clones lay largely in CM and EM, with CD8+ ones residing in EMRA.

The sequenced material came from PBMCs or a T cell subset sorted from them (not recorded which). This receptor was taken from an adult woman who had mild COVID-19 (a few samples of this study predate the infection). Cell type and time point are not known.

CDR3 coding DNA: TGTGCCAGCAGAGACAGGGACTATGGCTACACCTTC. This sequence encodes CASRDRDYGYTF. The chain joins TRBV2 to TRBJ1-2; 7 bases are a match to TRBD1. The trim removed 6 bases at V and 3 bases at J, leaving 1 base unmatched. Per germline, CDR1 SNHLY and CDR2 FYNNEI. The CDR3 covers 12 residues.